This T cell receptor (beta chain) comes out of a study of identical twins. The V gene lost 4 bases and the J gene lost 5 bases, with 9 bases spanning the gap. Per germline, CDR1 SQVTM and CDR2 ANQGSEA. CDR3 length: 12 amino acids. From the 5' RACE reads, TCRdb called clonotypes with MiXCR, one entry per CDR3 protein. The sample contains some 790,000 distinct CDR3 sequences, 15% to 20% of which appear only once. This clonotype turned up a few times. Antigen unknown. General study results and limits: Surplus twin overlap in beta out-of-frame sequences was less pronounced. Conclusions leaned on cross-sectional statistical analysis and did not track the same donors over time.

The data were also submitted as part of a second study, on T cells expressing NK-cell markers. That paper states: Sorted CD3+CD56+NKG2C+, CD3+CD56+NKG2C- and CD3+CD56-NKG2C+ T cells provided the TCR beta repertoires. Several of the experiments relied on an anti-gamma-delta TCR antibody so that only alpha-beta TCR T cells were sorted.

The sequenced material came from PBMCs. The receptor was isolated from a woman aged 18-29 years in good health. The chain recombines TRBV29-1 with TRBJ1-5, with D possibly TRBD1 on 5 matching bases. The CDR3 spells CSVGGGDQPQHF. Written as DNA, the CDR3 is TGCAGCGTTGGGGGGGGAGATCAGCCCCAGCATTTT.